Below, one T cell receptor (beta chain) is given with its context. What it binds is not known. The record originates from a study of shared clonotypes between healthy human individuals. Study-level points and caveats: About 5% of naive CD4 clonotypes were shared across a few donors.

CD45RO negativity and positive selection for CCR7 defined naive CD8 cells, a population that excluded terminally differentiated effector memory CD45RA+ cells. V lost 1 base to trimming and J lost 4 bases, with 17 bases between them. Germline V CDR1 and CDR2: MGHRA, YSYEKL. The CDR3 has 16 amino acids. About 30,000 T cell genomes (approximately 180 ng DNA) went into each sorted-subset replicate. Study processing details: For the immunoSEQ data, sequences were junction-only without quality scores, so filtering differed. Generated by immunoSEQ multiplex PCR, the TCRdb table keeps only in-frame clones and is missing some. Clone size and the V and J calls come from that table; the DNA yielded D and trimming. In the table there are about 2.1 million clones, about 93% of which are singletons.

The sample was naive CD8+ T cells from PBMCs. The origin of this receptor is a man between 18 and 29 years old in good health. Some clones in this sample may be carry-over from other donors' samples. The gene calls are TRBV4-1 and TRBJ2-7, with D maybe TRBD2 (6 bases). CDR3 in amino acids: CASSQAVNAGTYEQYF. CDR3 sequence (DNA): TGCGCCAGCAGCCAAGCGGTGAATGCGGGGACTTACGAGCAGTACTTC.